This T cell receptor beta chain comes out of a study of T cell changes during pregnancy in multiple sclerosis. Method: immunoSEQ multiplex PCR; TCRdb's copy keeps in-frame clones and lacks some. The table lists some 51,000 clones, under 95% of them singletons. Germline CDR1 SNHLY, CDR2 FYNNEI. V gave up 5 bases and J gave up 13 bases; unmatched junction bases: 11. CDR3 length: 13 amino acids. Sequencing was performed on CD4+ T cells from peripheral blood mononuclear cells, taken in the second trimester of pregnancy. V usage is TRBV2 and J usage is TRBJ1-5; 7 bases line up with TRBD1. This TCR came from a female donor with multiple sclerosis, enrolled in a pregnancy study. CDR3 DNA sequence: TGTGCCAGCAGTCCGACAGGGAAGGGGTCTCAGCATTTT. Protein: CASSPTGKGSQHF.